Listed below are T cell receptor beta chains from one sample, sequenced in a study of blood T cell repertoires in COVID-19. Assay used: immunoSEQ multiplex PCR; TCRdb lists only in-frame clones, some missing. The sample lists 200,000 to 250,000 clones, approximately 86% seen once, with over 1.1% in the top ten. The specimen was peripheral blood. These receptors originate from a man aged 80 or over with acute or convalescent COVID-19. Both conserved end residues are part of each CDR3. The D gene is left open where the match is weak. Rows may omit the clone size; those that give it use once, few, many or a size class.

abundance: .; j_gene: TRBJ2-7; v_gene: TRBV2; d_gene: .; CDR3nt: TGTGCCAGCAGCTCCAGCTCCTACGAGCAGTACTTC; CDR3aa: CASSSSSYEQYF
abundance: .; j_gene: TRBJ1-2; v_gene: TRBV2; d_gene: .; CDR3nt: TGTGCCAGCAGTGAAGTCAGGGCAGGCTATGGCTACACCTTC; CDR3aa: CASSEVRAGYGYTF
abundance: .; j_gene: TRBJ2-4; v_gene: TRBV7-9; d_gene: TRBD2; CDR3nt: TGTGCCAGCAGCCCACGACTAGCGGGGGCGCTAAACATTCAGTACTTC; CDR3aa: CASSPRLAGALNIQYF
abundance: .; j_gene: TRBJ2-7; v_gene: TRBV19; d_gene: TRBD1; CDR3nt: TGTGCCAGTAGCCTCCGGGACAGGCCATACGAGCAGTACTTC; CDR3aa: CASSLRDRPYEQYF
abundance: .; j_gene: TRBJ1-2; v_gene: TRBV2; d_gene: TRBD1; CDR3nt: TGTGCCAGCAGTGCTTCAGGGGGAAGTGGCTACACCTTC; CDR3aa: CASSASGGSGYTF
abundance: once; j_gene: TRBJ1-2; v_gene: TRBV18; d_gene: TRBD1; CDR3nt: TGTGCCAGCTCACGAGAAGACAGGGGAGACTATGGCTACACCTTC; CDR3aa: CASSREDRGDYGYTF
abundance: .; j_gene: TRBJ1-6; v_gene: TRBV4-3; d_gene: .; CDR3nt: TGCGCCAGCAGCACGAGGCTATTTAATTCACCCCTCCACTTT; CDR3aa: CASSTRLFNSPLHF
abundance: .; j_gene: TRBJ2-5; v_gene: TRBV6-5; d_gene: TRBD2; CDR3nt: TGTGCCAGCAGACCGACTAGCGTTTCTTGGGAGACCCAGTACTTC; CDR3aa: CASRPTSVSWETQYF
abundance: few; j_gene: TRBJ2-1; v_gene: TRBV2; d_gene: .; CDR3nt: TGTGCCAGCCGGGGGACCATCCACCGGAGCTCCTACAATGAGCAGTTCTTC; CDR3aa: CASRGTIHRSSYNEQFF
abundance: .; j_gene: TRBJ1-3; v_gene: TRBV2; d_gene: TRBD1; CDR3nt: TGTGCCAGCAGAGCCGGGACAGAAGACTTCACCATATATTTT; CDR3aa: CASRAGTEDFTIYF
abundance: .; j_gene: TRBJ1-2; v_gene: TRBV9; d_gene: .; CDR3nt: TGTGCCAGCAGCGTAGGCCTCCAGGAAAACTATGGCTACACCTTC; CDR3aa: CASSVGLQENYGYTF
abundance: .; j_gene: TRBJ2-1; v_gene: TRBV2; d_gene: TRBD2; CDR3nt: TGTGCCAGCAGGGGGGGACTAGCGCAGTACAATGAGCAGTTCTTC; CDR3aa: CASRGGLAQYNEQFF
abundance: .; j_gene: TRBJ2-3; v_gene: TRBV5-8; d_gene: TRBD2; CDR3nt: TGTGCCAGCAGCTTGGAACTAGCGGGCACAGATACGCAGTATTTT; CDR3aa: CASSLELAGTDTQYF
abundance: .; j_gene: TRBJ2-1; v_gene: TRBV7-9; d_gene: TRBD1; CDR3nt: TGTGCCAGCAGCTTAGGGCGGGACAGGGTTAGGAATGAGCAGTTCTTC; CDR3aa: CASSLGRDRVRNEQFF
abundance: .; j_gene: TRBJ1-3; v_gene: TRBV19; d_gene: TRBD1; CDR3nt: TGTGCCAGTAGTATCGGGACAGCTTACTTCTCTGGAAACACCATATATTTT; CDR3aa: CASSIGTAYFSGNTIYF
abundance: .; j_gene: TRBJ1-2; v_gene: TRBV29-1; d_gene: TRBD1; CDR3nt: TGCAGCGTTCAGAGGACAGGGGGCGACTATGGCTACACCTTC; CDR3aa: CSVQRTGGDYGYTF
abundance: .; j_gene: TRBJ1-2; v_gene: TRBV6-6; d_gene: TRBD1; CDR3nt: TGTGCCAGCCGGGACAGGGGTTTAGCTAACTATGGCTACACCTTC; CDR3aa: CASRDRGLANYGYTF
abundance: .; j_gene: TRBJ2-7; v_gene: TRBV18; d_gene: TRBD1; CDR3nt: TGTGCCAGCTCACCGCTCGACAGGGGTAGCTCCTACGAGCAGTACTTC; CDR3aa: CASSPLDRGSSYEQYF
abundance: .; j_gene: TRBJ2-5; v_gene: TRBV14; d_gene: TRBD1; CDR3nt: TGTGCCAGCAGCGGGAGGACAGGGGGCTTGGAGACCCAGTACTTC; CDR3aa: CASSGRTGGLETQYF
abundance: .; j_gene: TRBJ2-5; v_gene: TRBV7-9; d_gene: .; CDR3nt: TGTGCCAGCAGCTTAGGGGGGGGCGGACAGACCCAGTACTTC; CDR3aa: CASSLGGGGQTQYF
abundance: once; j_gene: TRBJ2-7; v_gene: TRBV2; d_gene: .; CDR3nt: TGTGCCAGCAGCTCCCAGGACAGACGTTCCTCCTACGAGCAGTACTTC; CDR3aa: CASSSQDRRSSYEQYF
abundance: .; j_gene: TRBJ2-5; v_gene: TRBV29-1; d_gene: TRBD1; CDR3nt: TGCAGCGTTGAAACGAGACAGGGGAGCGATGAGACCCAGTACTTC; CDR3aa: CSVETRQGSDETQYF
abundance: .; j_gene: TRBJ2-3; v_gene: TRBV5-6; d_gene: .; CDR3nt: TGTGCCAGCAGTTTGATTCGGTTCACAGATACGCAGTATTTT; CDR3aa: CASSLIRFTDTQYF
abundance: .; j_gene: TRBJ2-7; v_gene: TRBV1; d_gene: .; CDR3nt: TGCACCAGCAGCCAAGAACGGTATTACGAGCAGTACTTC; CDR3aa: CTSSQERYYEQYF
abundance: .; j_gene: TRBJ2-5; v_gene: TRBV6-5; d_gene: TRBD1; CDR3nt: TGTGCCAGCAGCCCACCCGGGGACAGGGGCACCCAGTACTTC; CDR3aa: CASSPPGDRGTQYF
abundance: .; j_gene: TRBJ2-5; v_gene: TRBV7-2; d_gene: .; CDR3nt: TGTGCCAGCAGCCGGGGGAACGAAGAGACCCAGTACTTC; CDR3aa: CASSRGNEETQYF
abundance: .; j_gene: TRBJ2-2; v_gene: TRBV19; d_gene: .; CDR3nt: TGTGCCAGTAGTACAATCGGGGTCACCGGGGAGCTGTTTTTT; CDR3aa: CASSTIGVTGELFF
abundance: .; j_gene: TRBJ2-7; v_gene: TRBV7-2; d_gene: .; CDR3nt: TGTGCCAGCAGCCAAGGGACTCCTGGGACCTACGAGCAGTACTTC; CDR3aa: CASSQGTPGTYEQYF
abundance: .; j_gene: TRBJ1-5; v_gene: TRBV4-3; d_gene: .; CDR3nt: TGCGCCAGCAGCCAAGGTCGCCAGGGACCCCAGCATTTT; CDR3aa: CASSQGRQGPQHF
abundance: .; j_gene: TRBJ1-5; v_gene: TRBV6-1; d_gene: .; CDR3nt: TGTGCCAGCAGTGAAACAGGTCATCAGCCCCAGCATTTT; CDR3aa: CASSETGHQPQHF
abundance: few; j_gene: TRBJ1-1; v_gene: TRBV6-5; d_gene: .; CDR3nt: TGTGCCAGCAGTTCCGAGGTGGGGGCGGCTTTCTTT; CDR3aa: CASSSEVGAAFF
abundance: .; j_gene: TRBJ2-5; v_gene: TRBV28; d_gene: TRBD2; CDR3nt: TGTGCCAGCAGTTTTAGCGGGCCTGGGACCCAGTACTTC; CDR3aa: CASSFSGPGTQYF
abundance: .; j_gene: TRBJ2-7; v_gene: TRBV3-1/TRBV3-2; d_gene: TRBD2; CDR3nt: TGTGCCAGCAGCCCGAGCAGGACTAGCGGGACTCAGCAGTACTTC; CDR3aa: CASSPSRTSGTQQYF
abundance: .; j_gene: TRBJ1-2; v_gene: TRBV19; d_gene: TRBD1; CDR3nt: TGTGCCAGTGAGTCGACAGGGGGCGCGACTGGCTACACCTTC; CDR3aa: CASESTGGATGYTF
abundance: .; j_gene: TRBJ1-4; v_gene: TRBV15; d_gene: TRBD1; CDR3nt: TGTGCCACCAGCAGATCAACAGGGGGCAATGAAAAACTGTTTTTT; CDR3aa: CATSRSTGGNEKLFF
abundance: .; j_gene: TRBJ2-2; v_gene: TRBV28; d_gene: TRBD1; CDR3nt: TGTGCCAGCAGTAGTTCCGGGACAGGGGGCTACACCGGGGAGCTGTTTTTT; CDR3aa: CASSSSGTGGYTGELFF
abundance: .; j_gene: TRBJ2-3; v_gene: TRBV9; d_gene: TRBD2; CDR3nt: TGTGCCAGCAGCATTCCAACTAGCGGGGGGAACACAGATACGCAGTATTTT; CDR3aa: CASSIPTSGGNTDTQYF
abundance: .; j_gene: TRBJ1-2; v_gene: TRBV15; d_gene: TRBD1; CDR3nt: TGTGCCACCAGCCTCAACCCACAGGGGGCTAAAGGCTACACCTTC; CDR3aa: CATSLNPQGAKGYTF
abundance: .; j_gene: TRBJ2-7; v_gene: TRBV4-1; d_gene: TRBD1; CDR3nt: TGCGCCAGCAGCCCGGCGGCAGGGGGCGCAGACGAGCAGTACTTC; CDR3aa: CASSPAAGGADEQYF
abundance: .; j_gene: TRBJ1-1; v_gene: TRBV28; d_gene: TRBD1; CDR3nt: TGTGCCAGCAGTCACTACCTGGGGACAGGGGGCAGAACTGAAGCTTTCTTT; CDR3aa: CASSHYLGTGGRTEAFF
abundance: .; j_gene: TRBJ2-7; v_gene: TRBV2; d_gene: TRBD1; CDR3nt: TGTGCCAGCAGTGGCTACAGGGGGTACGAGCAGTACTTC; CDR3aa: CASSGYRGYEQYF
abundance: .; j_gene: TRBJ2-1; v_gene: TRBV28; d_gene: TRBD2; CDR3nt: TGTGCCAGCAGTAATCTAGCGGGCACCTACAATGAGCAGTTCTTC; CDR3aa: CASSNLAGTYNEQFF
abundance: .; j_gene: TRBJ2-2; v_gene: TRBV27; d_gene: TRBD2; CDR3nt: TGTGCCAGCAGTTTATGGGAGGGTGCTAACACCGGGGAGCTGTTTTTT; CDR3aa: CASSLWEGANTGELFF